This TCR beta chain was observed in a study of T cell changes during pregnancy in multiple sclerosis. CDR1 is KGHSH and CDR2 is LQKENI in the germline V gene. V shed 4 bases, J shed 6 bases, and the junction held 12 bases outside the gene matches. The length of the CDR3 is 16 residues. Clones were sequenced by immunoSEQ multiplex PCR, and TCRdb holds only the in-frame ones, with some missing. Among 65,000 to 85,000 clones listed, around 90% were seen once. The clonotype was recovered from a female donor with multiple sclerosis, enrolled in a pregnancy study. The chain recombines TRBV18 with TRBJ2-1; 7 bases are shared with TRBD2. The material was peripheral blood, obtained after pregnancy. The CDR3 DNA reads TGTGCCAGCTCACTTACGGGAGGCAATGTTATCAATGAGCAGTTCTTC. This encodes CASSLTGGNVINEQFF.